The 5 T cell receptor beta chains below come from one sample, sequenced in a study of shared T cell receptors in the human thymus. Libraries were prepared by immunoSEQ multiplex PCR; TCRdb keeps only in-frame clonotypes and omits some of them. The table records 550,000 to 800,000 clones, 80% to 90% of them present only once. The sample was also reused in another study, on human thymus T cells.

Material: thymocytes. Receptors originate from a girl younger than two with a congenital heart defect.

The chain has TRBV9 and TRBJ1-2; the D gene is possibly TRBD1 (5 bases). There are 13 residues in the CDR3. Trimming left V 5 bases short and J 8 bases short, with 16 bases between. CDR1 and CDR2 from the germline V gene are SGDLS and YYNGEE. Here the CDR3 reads CASRPPGLRGYTF. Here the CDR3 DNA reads TGTGCCAGCAGACCTCCAGGGTTGAGGGGCTACACCTTC.

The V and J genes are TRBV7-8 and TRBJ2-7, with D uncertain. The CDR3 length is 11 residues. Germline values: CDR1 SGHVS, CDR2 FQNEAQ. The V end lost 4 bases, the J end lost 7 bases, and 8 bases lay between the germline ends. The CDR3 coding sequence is TGTGCCAGCAGCTCCTCGGTGGAGCAGTACTTC. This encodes CASSSSVEQYF.

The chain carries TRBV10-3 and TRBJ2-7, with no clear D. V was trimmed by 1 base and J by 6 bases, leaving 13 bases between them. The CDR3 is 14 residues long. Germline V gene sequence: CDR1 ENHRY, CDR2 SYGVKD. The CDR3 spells CAISELVLTREQYF. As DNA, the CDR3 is TGTGCCATCAGTGAGTTGGTCCTAACGCGCGAGCAGTACTTC.

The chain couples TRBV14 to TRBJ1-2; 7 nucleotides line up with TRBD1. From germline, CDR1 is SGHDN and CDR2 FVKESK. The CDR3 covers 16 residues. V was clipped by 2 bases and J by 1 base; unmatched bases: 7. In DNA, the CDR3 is TGTGCCAGCAGCCAATCATTGAGGGGGCGTAACTATGGCTACACCTTC. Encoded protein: CASSQSLRGRNYGYTF.

For the CDR3, the DNA is TGTGCCAGCAGCCAACAGGGTTTCACCGGGGAGCTGTTTTTT. Its translation is CASSQQGFTGELFF. The gene calls are TRBV7-3 and TRBJ2-2; the D gene is possibly TRBD1 (6 bases). Deletions cut 5 bases from V and 4 bases from J, with 11 bases between. The CDR3 covers 14 residues. Germline V lookup: CDR1 SGHTA, CDR2 FQGTGA.